The sequence of this T cell receptor beta chain was determined in a study of blood T cells in healthy people across ages. The sample holds a few counts of this clonotype. Its cognate antigen is unknown. For the second PCR, which ran for about 6 to 12 cycles, a sample-barcoded 5' primer and a J-beta primer mix were used. Via MiXCR, TCRdb re-called the 5' RACE reads, giving one row per CDR3 protein. The repertoire consists of some 1,000,000 distinct CDR3 sequences, with approximately 25% occurring once and the leading ten covering around 0.75%. Study conclusions and caveats: Unsorted PBMCs blocked a conclusive comparison of naive and antigen-experienced cells.

The data were also submitted as part of a second study, on T cells of mothers and their children. That study adds: Overlap ran slightly, non-significantly higher for related than unrelated mother-child pairs.

The origin of this receptor is a girl aged 2 to 9 in good health. Material for sequencing was blood.

In DNA, the CDR3 is TGTGCCAGCAGCTTTAGTTGGGGAGCCAAAAACATTCAGTACTTC. This gives the protein CASSFSWGAKNIQYF. The rearrangement joins TRBV5-5 to TRBJ2-4, with D uncertain. Between the trimmed V and J ends, which lost 2 bases and 0 bases, there was a span of 9 bases. Germline V gene data show CDR1 as SGHKS and CDR2 as YYEKEE (reference sequence). The CDR3 runs 15 residues.